Following are 5 T cell receptor beta chains from one sample sequenced in a study of blood T cell repertoires in COVID-19. Assay used: immunoSEQ multiplex PCR; TCRdb lists only in-frame clones, some missing. The table shows tens of thousands of clones, with approximately 92% occurring only once. The material sequenced was peripheral blood. The receptors originated from a human donor in a cohort sampled during active COVID-19.

This chain connects TRBV7-9 to TRBJ2-2, with 10 nucleotides matching TRBD2. The germline V gene has CDR1 SEHNR and CDR2 FQNEAQ (reference sequence). The V gene end was trimmed by 6 bases and the J gene end by 7 bases; junction bases not matched to a gene: 8. The CDR3 spans 15 residues. In DNA form, the CDR3 reads TGTGCCAGCAGACCGGGACTAGCGTCTGTCGGGGAGCTGTTTTTT. The encoded protein is CASRPGLASVGELFF.

The chain combines TRBV11-3 with TRBJ2-1; 7 bases are a match to TRBD2. There are 14 residues in the CDR3. Germline CDR1 and CDR2: SGHNT and YENEEA. V dropped 1 base and J dropped 3; count of bases not matched to a gene: 0. Written as DNA, the CDR3 is TGTGCCAGCAGCTTAGCGGGGGGCTACAATGAGCAGTTCTTC. Protein: CASSLAGGYNEQFF.

The V and J genes are TRBV7-6 and TRBJ1-1; D gene unclear. This CDR3 comprises 16 residues. Deletions cut 6 bases from V and 0 bases from J, with 17 bases between. Germline V gene lookup returns CDR1 SGHVS and CDR2 FNYEAQ. Here the CDR3 DNA reads TGTGCCAGCAGACTCGGGGTCCCCTCTATGAACACTGAAGCTTTCTTT. Translated: CASRLGVPSMNTEAFF.

The genes are TRBV6-2 or TRBV6-3 and TRBJ2-1; 12 nucleotides line up with TRBD2. The V gene's germline CDR1 is MNHEY and CDR2 SVGEGT. V was pared by 0 bases and J by 6 bases, with 0 bases of the junction left unmatched. CDR3 length: 15 amino acids. CDR3 in amino acids: CASSYSGLAGNEQFF. The CDR3 coding sequence is TGTGCCAGCAGTTACTCGGGACTAGCGGGCAATGAGCAGTTCTTC.

The rearrangement uses TRBV6-5 and TRBJ1-4; D possibly corresponds to TRBD1 (5 bases). CDR1 MNHEY and CDR2 SVGAGI come from the germline V gene. The V and J ends lost 4 bases and 7 bases respectively, with 13 bases between them. This CDR3 has 14 residues. The CDR3 bases are TGTGCCAGCAGTTCCCTGGCGGGGGGTGAAAAACTGTTTTTT. This codes for CASSSLAGGEKLFF.